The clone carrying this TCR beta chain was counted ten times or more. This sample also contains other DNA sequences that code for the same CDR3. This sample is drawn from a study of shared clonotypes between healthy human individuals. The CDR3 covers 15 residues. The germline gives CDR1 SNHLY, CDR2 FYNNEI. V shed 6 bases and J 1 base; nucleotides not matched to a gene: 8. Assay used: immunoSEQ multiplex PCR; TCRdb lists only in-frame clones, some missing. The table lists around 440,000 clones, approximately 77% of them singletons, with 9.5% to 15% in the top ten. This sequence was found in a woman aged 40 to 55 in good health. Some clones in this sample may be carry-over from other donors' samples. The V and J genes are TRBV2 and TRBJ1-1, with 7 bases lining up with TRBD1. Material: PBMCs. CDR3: CASSGPQGSNTEAFF. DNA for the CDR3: TGTGCCAGCAGCGGTCCACAGGGGTCGAACACTGAAGCTTTCTTT.